The 20 T cell receptor beta chains presented below share a single source sample, sequenced in a study of spatial heterogeneity in lung cancer. Points from the study as a whole: Tumor mutation count correlated with how many alpha and beta TCRs expanded intratumorally.

Time point indicated: sample taken at primary tumor resection. TCRdb processed the 5' RACE reads anew with MiXCR; each CDR3 protein has one entry. The sample consists of fewer than 15,000 distinct CDR3 sequences, less than 6.5% of them appearing once. What these receptors recognize is not known. The sequencing here drew on lung tumor tissue, taken at surgery. The receptors were gathered from a female donor with early-stage non-small cell lung cancer.

This clonotype has ten or more counts. This beta chain lies outside the target of a library built for alpha chains; its clone size means little. The V gene is TRBV5-1, the J gene TRBJ1-1; D not resolved. CDR3 size: 12 residues. With 1 base removed from V and 4 bases from J, the gap between germline ends came to 5 bases. Per the germline V gene, CDR1 is SGHRS and CDR2 is YFSETQ. In nucleotides, the CDR3 is TGCGCCAGCAGCTTGCATAGCACTGAAGCTTTCTTT. It encodes CASSLHSTEAFF.

This clonotype was picked up many times. This beta chain represents an off-target read in a library built for alpha chains; its size is of limited meaning. V usage is TRBV11-3 and J usage is TRBJ2-1; tentative D call: TRBD1 (6 bases). Between the trimmed V and J ends, which lost 1 base and 7 bases, there was a span of 17 bases. The CDR3 is 16 amino acids. CDR1 SGHNT and CDR2 YENEEA come from the germline V gene. In DNA, the CDR3 is TGTGCCAGCAGCTTAGGGCAGGGGCAGGGGAGTAATGAGCAGTTCTTC. Amino acids: CASSLGQGQGSNEQFF.

This clonotype was seen at least ten times. This beta chain is a stray sequence in a library constructed for alpha chains; its clone size is not meaningful. V usage is TRBV13 and J usage is TRBJ2-7; D is possibly TRBD2 (7 bases). The CDR3 totals 18 residues. V was cut by 5 bases and J by 0 bases, with 23 bases left in between. Germline CDR1 is PRHDT and CDR2 is FYEKMQ (reference sequence). The CDR3 nucleotides read TGTGCCAGCAGCGCAATGTCGGGCCTAGCGGACAGCTCCTACGAGCAGTACTTC. As protein: CASSAMSGLADSSYEQYF.

This clonotype was observed a handful of times. Since the library was made to target alpha chains, this beta chain is a stray read and its abundance is not meaningful. V and J are TRBV7-4 and TRBJ2-2; 7 bases align to TRBD1. CDR1 and CDR2 (germline): SGHVT, SQSDAQ. This CDR3 region has 14 residues. V lost 5 bases and J lost 1; bases outside the gene matches: 1. CDR3 loop: CASSRDRNTGELFF. The CDR3 coding sequence is TGTGCCAGCAGCCGGGACAGGAACACCGGGGAGCTGTTTTTT. Complete variable domain (other parts from reference TRBV7-4 and TRBJ2-2): GAGVSQSPRYKVAKRGRDVALRCDSISGHVTLYWYRQTLGQGSEVLTYSQSDAQRDKSGRPSGRFSAERPERSVSTLKIQRTEQGDSAVYLCASSRDRNTGELFFGEGSRLTVL.

In its sample, this clonotype was seen many times. Little can be read into the size of this beta chain, an off-target read in a library designed for alpha chains. This chain connects TRBV5-4 to TRBJ1-2, with a weak D call TRBD1 (6 bases). Germline CDR1 is SGHNT and CDR2 is YYREEE (reference sequence). CDR3 length equals 15 residues. Trimming removed 0 bases from V and 4 bases from J, with 13 bases in between. The CDR3 sequence: CASSLVGGPTYGYTF. The CDR3 region has the DNA TGTGCCAGCAGCTTGGTAGGGGGGCCCACCTATGGCTACACCTTC.

This clonotype occurred many times. This beta chain appears as a stray read in a library generated for alpha chains; its size is not informative. The rearrangement uses TRBV5-1 and TRBJ2-1; 12 bases line up with TRBD2. With 3 bases clipped from V and 6 bases from J, the junction kept 4 bases outside the gene matches. This CDR3 has 15 amino acids. Germline CDR1 reads SGHRS; CDR2 reads YFSETQ. CDR3 region: CASSWGLAGINEQFF. In nucleotides, the CDR3 is TGCGCCAGCAGCTGGGGACTAGCGGGCATCAATGAGCAGTTCTTC.

Many counts were recorded for this clonotype. Little can be read into the size of this beta chain, an off-target read in a library designed for alpha chains. The rearrangement joins TRBV28 to TRBJ2-1, with 7 bases that match TRBD2. CDR1 and CDR2 from the germline V gene are MDHEN and SYDVKM. The CDR3 is 14 amino acids. V lost 9 bases, J lost 0 bases, and 5 bases stayed unmatched. CDR3 residues: CASSGWSSYNEQFF. CDR3 DNA sequence: TGTGCCAGTAGCGGGTGGAGCTCCTACAATGAGCAGTTCTTC.

Ten or more counts support this clonotype. Little can be read into the size of this beta chain, an off-target read in a library designed for alpha chains. V usage is TRBV5-1 and J usage is TRBJ1-2; possible D gene TRBD1, 6 bases. This CDR3 has 14 residues. V was pared by 3 bases and J by 1 base, with 10 bases between. Germline lookup yields CDR1 SGHRS and CDR2 YFSETQ. CDR3 region: CASSSDSFNYGYTF. The DNA for the CDR3 is TGCGCCAGCAGCTCGGACAGCTTTAACTATGGCTACACCTTC.

This clonotype was seen repeatedly, ten times or more. Since it is a stray read in a library aimed at alpha chains, this beta chain has a size that is not meaningful. The chain recombines TRBV11-1 with TRBJ1-1; a weak D match, TRBD1 (5 bases). CDR1 is SGHAT and CDR2 is FQDESV in the germline V gene (reference sequence). The CDR3 contains 13 residues. Trimming shortened V by 5 bases and J by 8 bases, and 15 bases separated the two germline ends. The CDR3 is CASSPRAIGEAFF. Written as DNA, the CDR3 is TGTGCCAGCAGCCCCAGGGCAATAGGCGAAGCTTTCTTT.

In its sample, this clonotype ranks as medium-sized (0.01 to 0.1%). The library was built for alpha chains, so this beta chain is an off-target read and its size means little. CDR3 nucleotides: TGCGCCAGCAGCCAAGAGGGGCGGCTAGCGGGTCCTTGGGGCGGGGAGCTGTTTTTT. Translated: CASSQEGRLAGPWGGELFF. The rearrangement uses TRBV4-3 and TRBJ2-2; TRBD2 matches at 8 bases. Germline lookup yields CDR1 LGHNA and CDR2 YSLEER. J lost 7 bases, V lost 0 bases, and 16 bases had no gene match. The CDR3 covers 19 residues.

This clonotype was picked up many times. Being off target in a library aimed at alpha chains, this beta chain has a size of little meaning. J is TRBJ2-3 and V is TRBV28; 7 bases match TRBD2. The junction had 8 bases not matched to a gene; V was cut back by 8 bases and J by 3 bases. Looked up from germline, CDR1 is MDHEN and CDR2 is SYDVKM. This CDR3 has 14 amino acids. In nucleotides, the CDR3 is TGTGCCAGCGGGGAGGGACTTTCGACAGATACGCAGTATTTT. Its protein product is CASGEGLSTDTQYF.

For this clonotype: Little can be read into the size of this beta chain, an off-target read in a library designed for alpha chains. The chain employs TRBV20-1 and TRBJ1-1; D is undetermined. The germline CDR1 and CDR2 sequences are DFQATT and SNEGSKA (reference sequence). The CDR3 covers 13 residues. Trimming took off 5 bases at V and 0 bases at J, with 10 bases between the two ends. Written as DNA, the CDR3 is TGCAGTGCTCAAAGGGAGATGAACACTGAAGCTTTCTTT. Translation: CSAQREMNTEAFF.

This clonotype was detected ten times or more. The library was designed around alpha chains, so this beta chain is a stray read whose abundance carries little weight. The chain recombines TRBV28 with TRBJ2-3; 8 bases are shared with TRBD2. Germline loops: CDR1 MDHEN, CDR2 SYDVKM. The CDR3 runs 16 residues. The V gene end was trimmed by 2 bases and the J gene end by 2 bases; junction bases not matched to a gene: 6. CDR3 loop: CASSLPGGGLTDTQYF. DNA for the CDR3: TGTGCCAGCAGTTTACCCGGCGGGGGGCTCACAGATACGCAGTATTTT.

At least ten counts were recorded for this clonotype. This beta chain was picked up by a library intended for alpha chains and is off target, so its count carries little meaning. The V gene is TRBV12-2, the J gene TRBJ2-7; the DNA was not used to check the table's D call, TRBD2. TRBV12-2 is labeled a pseudogene. The CDR3 is 18 residues long. CDR3 sequence reads: CASRLARKSDYHSYEQYF. The CDR3 coding sequence is TGTGCAAGTCGCTTAGCGCGAAAGTCAGACTATCATTCCTACGAGCAGTACTTC.

This clonotype is categorized as medium-sized. The library was built for alpha chains, so this beta chain is an off-target read and its size means little. CDR3 DNA: TGTGCCAGCAGGGTCACAGTCTATGGCTACACCTTC. Protein: CASRVTVYGYTF. The chain has TRBV2 and TRBJ1-2, with D unresolved. The germline V gene encodes CDR1 SNHLY and CDR2 FYNNEI. V lost 6 bases, J lost 4 bases, and 9 bases lay in between. This CDR3 has 12 residues.

This clonotype has ten or more counts. This beta chain represents an off-target read in a library built for alpha chains; its size is of limited meaning. V is TRBV7-9 and J is TRBJ2-3; D ambiguous. The germline V gene encodes CDR1 SEHNR and CDR2 FQNEAQ (reference sequence). Trimming left V 5 bases short and J 1 base short, with 16 bases between. This CDR3 region has 16 residues. CDR3 amino acids: CASSPRIGLGTDTQYF. CDR3 bases: TGTGCCAGCAGCCCACGAATCGGGTTAGGCACAGATACGCAGTATTTT.

With respect to this clonotype: For a library built for alpha chains, this beta chain is a stray read; little rests on its size. The J gene is TRBJ1-4, the V gene TRBV3-1; weak D call: TRBD1 (5 bases). V was clipped by 1 base and J by 0 bases, with 9 bases between them. Germline-derived CDR1 and CDR2 are LGHDT and YNNKEL (reference sequence). The CDR3 sequence is 16 residues long. The CDR3 protein is CASSQAWGTTNEKLFF. CDR3 coding DNA: TGTGCCAGCAGCCAAGCTTGGGGGACAACTAATGAAAAACTGTTTTTT.

In this sample, this clonotype turned up many times. Being off target in a library aimed at alpha chains, this beta chain has a size of little meaning. CDR3 sequence reads: CASSLELLSYTF. In nucleotides, the CDR3 is TGTGCCAGCAGCTTAGAATTATTGAGCTACACCTTC. The chain links TRBV7-8 to TRBJ1-2; D unclear. V lost 1 base, J lost 9 bases, and 9 bases lay in between. Looked up from germline, CDR1 is SGHVS and CDR2 is FQNEAQ. This CDR3 spans 12 amino acids.

This clonotype qualifies as medium-sized. As an off-target read in a library built for alpha chains, this beta chain has a frequency of little significance. The rearrangement links TRBV3-1 to TRBJ2-2; TRBD2 matches 7 bases. Germline assignment: CDR1 LGHDT and CDR2 YNNKEL (reference sequence). J was trimmed by 4 bases and V by 10 bases; bases with no gene match: 9. This CDR3 comprises 14 residues. The DNA for the CDR3 is TGTGCCACCACGCGGGGGTCGGGCACCGGGGAGCTGTTTTTT. Its translation is CATTRGSGTGELFF.

At least ten counts were recorded for this clonotype. Being off target in a library aimed at alpha chains, this beta chain has a size of little meaning. V and J are TRBV6-2 or TRBV6-3 and TRBJ2-1; 8 nucleotides line up with TRBD1. With 2 bases clipped from V and 6 bases from J, the junction kept 3 bases outside the gene matches. Germline values: CDR1 MNHEY, CDR2 SVGEGT. This CDR3 has 14 amino acids. The CDR3 region is CASSYHRGINEQFF. The CDR3 nucleotides are TGTGCCAGCAGTTACCACAGGGGGATCAATGAGCAGTTCTTC.